This TCR beta chain was recorded in a study of blood T cell repertoires in COVID-19. Across the study: Collection of acute and convalescent COVID-19 samples took place in the United States, Italy and Spain. In each case, the material was cDNA or gDNA derived from T cells, B-cell-depleted T cells, or PBMCs.

In the authors' workflow: Quantification of nucleated cells was approximated via reference gene primer amplification. Repertoires were generated with immunoSEQ multiplex PCR, while TCRdb's copy carries only in-frame clones and drops some. The D gene and trimming were derived from the DNA, and the V and J assignments and clone size from that table. Of about 36,000 clones listed, approximately 78% are singletons. This clonotype originated in a man in his 60s with acute or convalescent COVID-19. The sample was peripheral blood.

CDR3 region: CASSSRREQFF. The CDR3 region has the DNA TGTGCCAGCAGCTCGCGGCGAGAGCAGTTCTTC. The chain recombines TRBV7-2 with TRBJ2-1; D gene ambiguous. Germline values: CDR1 SGHTA, CDR2 FQGNSA. V was clipped by 4 bases and J by 10 bases, with 8 bases between them. CDR3 length equals 11 residues. Full variable domain (missing parts from reference TRBV7-2 and TRBJ2-1): GAGVSQSPSNKVTEKGKDVELRCDPISGHTALYWYRQSLGQGLEFLIYFQGNSAPDKSGLPSDRFSAERTGGSVSTLTIQRTQQEDSAVYLCASSSRREQFFGPGTRLTVL.